This T cell receptor (beta chain) came from a study of CD8 T cells in Susac syndrome. The overall study: At blood draw, Susac syndrome patients were therapy-naive, on corticosteroids, or on intravenous immunoglobulin alone. Study outcomes and limitations: Clonal expansion involving Susac CD8+ cells peaked in TEMRA cells and active patients.

This CDR3 is 10 amino acids long. V was pared by 0 bases and J by 8 bases, with 2 bases between. Germline values: CDR1 SGHRS, CDR2 YFSETQ. Reverse transcription of roughly 0.45 to 1 ug RNA used random hexamers. The amplification used immunoSEQ multiplex PCR on TCR beta CDR3; it spanned 54 Vbeta and 13 Jbeta. Via MiXCR, TCRdb re-called the immunoSEQ multiplex PCR reads, giving one row per CDR3 protein. The sample carries about 80,000 distinct CDR3 sequences, approximately 95% recorded once. As regards this clonotype: Its antigen remains unknown.

The sequence derives from a human donor with Susac syndrome. V and J are TRBV5-1 and TRBJ1-2; D gene ambiguous. Sequences were obtained from CD8+ T cells from PBMCs. The CDR3 loop is CASSLDGYTF. In DNA form, the CDR3 reads TGCGCCAGCAGCTTGGACGGCTACACCTTC.